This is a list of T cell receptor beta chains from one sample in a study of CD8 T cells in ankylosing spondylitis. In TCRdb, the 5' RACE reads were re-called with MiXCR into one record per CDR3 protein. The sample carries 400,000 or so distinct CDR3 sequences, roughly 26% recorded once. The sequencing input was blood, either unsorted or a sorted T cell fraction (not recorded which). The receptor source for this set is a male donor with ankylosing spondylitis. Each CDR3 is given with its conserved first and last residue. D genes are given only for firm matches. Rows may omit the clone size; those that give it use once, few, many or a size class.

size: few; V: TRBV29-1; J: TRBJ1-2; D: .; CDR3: CSVLGGRTDLNYGYTF; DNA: TGCAGCGTTTTGGGGGGCAGGACAGATTTAAACTATGGCTACACCTTC
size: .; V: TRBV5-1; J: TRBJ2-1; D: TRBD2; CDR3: CASSPRTSGRDEQFF; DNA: TGCGCCAGCAGCCCAAGGACTAGCGGGAGGGATGAGCAGTTCTTC
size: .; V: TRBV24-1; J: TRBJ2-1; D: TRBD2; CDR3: CATSAPLGEGHSYNEQFF; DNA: TGTGCCACCAGTGCCCCCCTAGGGGAGGGCCATTCATACAATGAGCAGTTCTTC
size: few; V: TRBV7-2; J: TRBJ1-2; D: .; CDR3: CASSKDGANYGYTF; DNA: TGTGCCAGCAGCAAAGACGGTGCTAACTATGGCTACACCTTC
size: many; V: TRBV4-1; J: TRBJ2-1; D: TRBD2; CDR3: CASSQPTSGRSNEQFF; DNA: TGCGCCAGCAGCCAACCCACTAGCGGGAGATCTAATGAGCAGTTCTTC
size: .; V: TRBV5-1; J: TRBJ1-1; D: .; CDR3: CASSLSSMNTEAFF; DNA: TGCGCCAGCAGCTTGAGTTCCATGAACACTGAAGCTTTCTTT
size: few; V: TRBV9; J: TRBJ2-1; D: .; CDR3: CASSVGPRGLSSYNEQFF; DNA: TGTGCCAGCAGCGTAGGCCCCAGAGGGCTGAGCTCCTACAATGAGCAGTTCTTC
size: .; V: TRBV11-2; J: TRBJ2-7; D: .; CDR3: CASSAVGGGYEQYF; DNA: TGTGCCAGCAGCGCCGTCGGAGGGGGTTACGAGCAGTACTTC
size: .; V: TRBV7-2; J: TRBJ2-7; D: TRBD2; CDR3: CASSLVGLAGGTEQYF; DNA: TGTGCCAGCAGCTTAGTCGGACTAGCGGGAGGTACCGAGCAGTACTTC
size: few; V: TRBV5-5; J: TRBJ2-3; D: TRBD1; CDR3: CASSLTGGGSDTQYF; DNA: TGTGCCAGCAGCCTTACAGGGGGCGGATCAGATACGCAGTATTTT
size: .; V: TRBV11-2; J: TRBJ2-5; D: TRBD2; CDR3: CASSPRTSLETQYF; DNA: TGTGCCAGCAGCCCCCGGACTAGCCTAGAGACCCAGTACTTC
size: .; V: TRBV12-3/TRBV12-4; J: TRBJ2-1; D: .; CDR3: CASRPPGLIYNEQFF; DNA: TGTGCCAGCAGGCCGCCGGGACTCATCTACAATGAGCAGTTCTTC
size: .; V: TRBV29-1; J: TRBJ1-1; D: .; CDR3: CSVGDPGAGMATEAFF; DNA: TGCAGCGTCGGGGATCCGGGCGCCGGCATGGCCACTGAAGCTTTCTTT
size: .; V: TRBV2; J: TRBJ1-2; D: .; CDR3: CASSVDKLAGYTF; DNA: TGTGCCAGCAGTGTTGACAAGCTGGCTGGCTACACCTTC
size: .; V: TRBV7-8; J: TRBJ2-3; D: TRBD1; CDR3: CASSTGFITDTQYF; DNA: TGTGCCAGTTCGACAGGGTTTATCACAGATACGCAGTATTTT
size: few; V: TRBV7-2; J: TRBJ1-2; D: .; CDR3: CASSLLPGRASYGYTF; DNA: TGTGCCAGCAGCTTACTTCCGGGCCGGGCGAGCTATGGCTACACCTTC
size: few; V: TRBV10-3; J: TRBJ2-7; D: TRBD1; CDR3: CAISDPPGGQGNEQYF; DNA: TGTGCCATCAGCGATCCTCCGGGGGGACAGGGGAACGAGCAGTACTTC
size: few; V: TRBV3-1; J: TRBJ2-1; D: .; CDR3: CASSHEPEENEQFF; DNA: TGTGCCAGCAGCCACGAACCCGAGGAGAATGAGCAGTTCTTC
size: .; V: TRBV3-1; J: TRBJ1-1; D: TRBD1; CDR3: CASTPGQGGTEAFF; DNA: TGTGCCAGCACCCCGGGACAGGGGGGGACTGAAGCTTTCTTT
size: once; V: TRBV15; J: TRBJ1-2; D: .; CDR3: CATSRDDDSWDGYTF; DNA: TGTGCCACCAGCAGAGACGACGACAGTTGGGATGGCTACACCTTC
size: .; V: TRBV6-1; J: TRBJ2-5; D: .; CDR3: CATSGTQVQETQYF; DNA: TGTGCCACTTCCGGGACGCAAGTCCAAGAGACCCAGTACTTC
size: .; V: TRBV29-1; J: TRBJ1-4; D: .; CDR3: CSARGGVTNEKLFF; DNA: TGCAGCGCCCGGGGGGGAGTAACTAATGAAAAACTGTTTTTT
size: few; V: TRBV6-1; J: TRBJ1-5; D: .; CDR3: CASSGTVEPQHF; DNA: TGTGCCAGCAGTGGAACGGTGGAGCCCCAGCATTTT
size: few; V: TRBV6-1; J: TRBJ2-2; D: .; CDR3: CASGRSNTGELFF; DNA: TGTGCCAGCGGGCGGTCGAACACCGGGGAGCTGTTTTTT
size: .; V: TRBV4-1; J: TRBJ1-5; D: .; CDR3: CASSLTESNQPQHF; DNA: TGCGCCAGCAGCCTGACAGAGAGTAATCAGCCCCAGCATTTT
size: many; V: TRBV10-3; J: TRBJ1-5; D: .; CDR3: CAISEGASNQPQHF; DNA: TGTGCCATCAGTGAGGGGGCTAGCAATCAGCCCCAGCATTTT
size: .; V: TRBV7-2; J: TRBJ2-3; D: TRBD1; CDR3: CASSQTTGSGTDTQYF; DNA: TGTGCCAGCAGCCAAACGACAGGGAGCGGCACAGATACGCAGTATTTT